This T cell receptor beta chain emerged from a study of shared clonotypes between healthy human individuals. Comment on this clone: Its antigen is still unknown.

Broader study findings: Investigators expected sequencing depth to affect clonotype sharing among donors.

Splitting of each subset's genomic DNA was done evenly across several immunoSEQ plates. As processed by the authors: Without quality scores, immunoSEQ junctional reads could not be filtered like full-length reads. Sequencing was performed with immunoSEQ multiplex PCR; in TCRdb, only in-frame clones are kept and a portion is missing. Clone size and V and J calls were adopted from that table, with D and trimming inferred from the DNA. Of 450,000 to 650,000 clones listed, roughly 79% are singletons. Unsorted samples drew genomic DNA from approximately 87 million PBMCs. Germline CDR1 is MDHEN and CDR2 is SYDVKM. The CDR3 is 15 amino acids. The V and J ends lost 5 bases and 7 bases, in that order; junction bases with no gene match: 10.

The sequence was obtained from a middle-aged woman in good health. Some clones in this sample may be carry-over from other donors' samples. Sample: PBMCs. The chain links TRBV28 to TRBJ2-2, with TRBD2 matching over 7 bases. CDR3 sequence reads: CASSLASGRVGELFF. CDR3 in DNA: TGTGCCAGCAGTCTGGCGTCAGGGAGGGTCGGGGAGCTGTTTTTT.